This record concerns one TCR beta chain sequence. Antigen unknown. This specimen belongs to a study of response to subunit inactivated influenza vaccine. Study observations and caveats: Seasonal influenza vaccination, on each occasion, was suggested by the authors to recruit few new T cells.

TCRdb analysed the RT-PCR reads with MiXCR anew, one entry per CDR3 protein. Found here are some 500,000 distinct CDR3 sequences, around 25% of them singletons; the top ten hold around 1.8%. The sample in question was CD4+ T cells sorted from PBMCs, obtained about 5 days after vaccination. The TCR originated in a middle-aged man who received an inactivated influenza vaccine.

CDR3 region: CASSSGAGSGYTF. In DNA, the CDR3 is TGTGCCAGCAGTTCCGGGGCCGGGAGTGGCTACACCTTC. The rearrangement links TRBV28 to TRBJ1-2, with D possibly TRBD1 on 5 matching bases. The CDR3 is 13 amino acids. Germline V lookup: CDR1 MDHEN, CDR2 SYDVKM. Trimming cost V 4 bases and J 7 bases, with 13 bases left between them.